This T cell receptor beta chain originates from a study of Ad26.COV2.S vaccination and SARS-CoV-2 variants. In the study overall: Once, or twice with 56 days between doses, Ad26.COV2.S was given intramuscularly.

Treatment: about 20 received Ad26.COV2.S at low or high dose, single or two shots; several received placebo; per-sample allocation not given. Sampling occurred on day 63 after the first vaccine or placebo injection. The germline gives CDR1 MGHDK, CDR2 SYGVNS. There are 16 residues in the CDR3. The trim removed 3 bases at V and 2 bases at J, leaving 8 bases unmatched. Generated by immunoSEQ multiplex PCR, the TCRdb table keeps only in-frame clones and is missing some. The repertoire has more than 250,000 clones, 80% to 90% of them found once; the top ten carry around 3.5%. This TCR was sampled from a person aged 18-60 years who received the Ad26.COV2.S COVID-19 vaccine or a placebo. The V call is TRBV25-1, the J call TRBJ1-2; 8 nucleotides agree with TRBD1. The sequencing used peripheral blood, collected in a trial of Ad26.COV2.S vaccine versus placebo. The CDR3 region has the DNA TGTGCCAGCAGTGAGGGGTCGACAGGGGTCAACTATGGCTACACCTTC. Its protein is CASSEGSTGVNYGYTF.